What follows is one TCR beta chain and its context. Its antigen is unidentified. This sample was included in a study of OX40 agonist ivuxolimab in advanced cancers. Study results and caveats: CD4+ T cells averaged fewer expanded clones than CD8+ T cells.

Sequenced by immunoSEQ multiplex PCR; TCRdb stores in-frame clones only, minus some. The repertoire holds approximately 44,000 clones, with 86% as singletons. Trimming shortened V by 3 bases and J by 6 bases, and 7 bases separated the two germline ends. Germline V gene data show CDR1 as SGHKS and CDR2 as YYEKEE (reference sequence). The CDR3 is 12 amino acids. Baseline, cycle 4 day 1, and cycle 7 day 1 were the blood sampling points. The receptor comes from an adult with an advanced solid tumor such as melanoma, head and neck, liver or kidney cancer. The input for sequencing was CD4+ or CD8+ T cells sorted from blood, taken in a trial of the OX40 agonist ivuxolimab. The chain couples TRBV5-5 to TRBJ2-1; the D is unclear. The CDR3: CASSSLSNEQFF. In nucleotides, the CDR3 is TGTGCCAGCAGCTCTCTATCCAATGAGCAGTTCTTC.